Each of the 28 T cell receptor beta chains below was sequenced from the same sample in a study of blood T cell repertoires in COVID-19. Profiled with immunoSEQ multiplex PCR; TCRdb holds only in-frame clones, not every one. Altogether about 200,000 clones are present, roughly 78% being singletons, with the ten largest covering approximately 2.9%. The sequenced sample consisted of peripheral blood. Source of these receptors: a woman aged 80 or older with active or convalescent COVID-19.

The V gene is TRBV3-1 (or the pseudogene TRBV3-2), the J gene TRBJ2-1; 9 nucleotides match TRBD2. The V segment lost 1 base and the J segment 8 bases; nucleotides outside the gene matches: 6. Germline values: CDR1 LGHDT, CDR2 YNNKEL (reference sequence). This CDR3 comprises 15 residues. The CDR3 here is CASSQGAGGPHEQFF. DNA of the CDR3: TGTGCCAGCAGCCAAGGAGCGGGGGGCCCCCATGAGCAGTTCTTC.

V is TRBV29-1 and J is TRBJ1-2; TRBD1 matches 7 bases. CDR3 length equals 12 residues. Germline assignment: CDR1 SQVTM and CDR2 ANQGSEA. V lost 3 bases, J lost 2 bases, and 0 bases stayed unmatched. CDR3 protein: CSVETGNYGYTF. The CDR3 DNA reads TGCAGCGTTGAGACAGGGAACTATGGCTACACCTTC.

The chain carries TRBV6-4 and TRBJ1-2, with unresolved D. This CDR3 region has 14 residues. Trimming cost V 4 bases and J 1 base, with 10 bases left between them. Germline V CDR1 and CDR2: MRHNA, SNTAGT. CDR3 protein: CASSVATINYGYTF. Here the CDR3 DNA reads TGTGCCAGCAGTGTGGCAACCATTAACTATGGCTACACCTTC.

The V and J genes are TRBV5-1 and TRBJ1-1; D is uncertain. V gave up 3 bases and J gave up 5 bases, with 17 bases separating them. CDR3 length: 15 residues. CDR1 and CDR2 (germline): SGHRS, YFSETQ. The CDR3 spells CASSYDSVAGTEAFF. CDR3 DNA sequence: TGCGCCAGCAGCTACGATTCAGTGGCGGGGACTGAAGCTTTCTTT.

The CDR3 protein is CASSDNTQYF. CDR3 nucleotides: TGTGCCAGCAGTGATAATACGCAGTATTTT. V gene TRBV2 combines with J gene TRBJ2-3; D is unclear. V was clipped by 3 bases and J by 7 bases, with 2 bases between them. In germline, CDR1 is SNHLY, CDR2 FYNNEI. CDR3 size: 10 residues.

The chain links TRBV2 to TRBJ1-2, with no clear D. CDR3 size: 14 residues. Germline V gene data show CDR1 as SNHLY and CDR2 as FYNNEI. V gave up 8 bases and J gave up 5 bases, with 18 bases separating them. The CDR3 DNA reads TGTGCCAGCGTCGAAGGAGCTCAATATTATGGCTACACCTTC. It encodes CASVEGAQYYGYTF.

On this clone itself: One junction end disagrees with the germline gene, perhaps due to a read error. The rearrangement joins TRBV5-1 to TRBJ2-7; 7 positions agree with TRBD2. The germline V gene encodes CDR1 SGHRS and CDR2 YFSETQ. CDR3 length equals 14 residues. This CDR3 reads CASSLEAGPYGQYF. The CDR3 nucleotides are TGCGCCAGCAGTCTAGAAGCGGGACCCTACGGGCAGTACTTC.

Details on this clone: One base away lies a much larger clone, so this may be a sequencing read error. Other nucleotide sequences from this sample produce the same CDR3. The V gene is TRBV4-1, the J gene TRBJ2-7; possible D gene TRBD1, 6 bases. This CDR3 region has 15 residues. V was pared by 1 base and J by 3 bases, with 13 bases between. The germline V gene has CDR1 MGHRA and CDR2 YSYEKL. The chain's CDR3 is CASSQARQAIYEQYF. The CDR3 DNA sequence: TGCGCCAGCAGCCAAGCACGACAGGCCATCTACGAGCAGTACTTC.

The chain employs TRBV11-2 and TRBJ2-7, with a possible D match to TRBD2 (5 bases). Germline loops: CDR1 SGHAT, CDR2 FQNNGV. Trimming left V 5 bases short and J 9 bases short, with 20 bases between. CDR3 length: 14 residues. CDR3 sequence reads: CASSPPDTAGPQYF. The DNA of the CDR3 is TGTGCCAGCAGCCCCCCCGACACGGCGGGTCCGCAGTACTTC.

The chain couples TRBV5-6 to TRBJ2-5; D possibly corresponds to TRBD2 (6 bases). Trimming took off 4 bases at V and 3 bases at J, with 19 bases between the two ends. The CDR3 runs 16 residues. Germline assignment: CDR1 SGHDT and CDR2 YYEEEE. The CDR3 bases are TGTGCCAGCAGCATCAATGCCGGGACTGTTAAAGAGACCCAGTACTTC. Its protein is CASSINAGTVKETQYF. Supplemented by reference TRBV5-6 and TRBJ2-5, the full variable domain reads DAGVTQSPTHLIKTRGQQVTLRCSPKSGHDTVSWYQQALGQGPQFIFQYYEEEERQRGNFPDRFSGHQFPNYSSELNVNALLLGDSALYLCASSINAGTVKETQYFGPGTRLLVL.

This chain links TRBV6-6 with TRBJ1-6, with D maybe TRBD1 (6 bases). Germline CDR1 reads MNHNY; CDR2 reads SVGAGI (reference sequence). CDR3 length: 18 residues. Between the trimmed V and J ends, which lost 5 bases and 0 bases, there was a span of 17 bases. CDR3 nucleotides: TGTGCCAGCAGTCAACTCAGACAGGCTGCCTCCTATAATTCACCCCTCCACTTT. This encodes CASSQLRQAASYNSPLHF.

The CDR3 protein is CASSLVFGGGATDTQYF. The CDR3 coding sequence is TGTGCCAGCAGCTTGGTCTTTGGGGGGGGCGCCACAGATACGCAGTATTTT. The chain recombines TRBV5-4 with TRBJ2-3, with a weak D call TRBD2 (7 bases). The CDR3 contains 17 residues. Trimming shortened V by 0 bases and J by 2 bases, and 16 bases separated the two germline ends. CDR1 is SGHNT and CDR2 is YYREEE in the germline V gene (reference sequence). The entire variable domain, with the rest obtained from reference TRBV5-4 and TRBJ2-3, is as follows: ETGVTQSPTHLIKTRGQQVTLRCSSQSGHNTVSWYQQALGQGPQFIFQYYREEENGRGNFPPRFSGLQFPNYSSELNVNALELDDSALYLCASSLVFGGGATDTQYFGPGTRLTVL.

This chain joins TRBV9 and TRBJ2-7, with 10 nucleotides matching TRBD1. Germline V CDR1 and CDR2: SGDLS, YYNGEE. V trimming: 4 bases; J trimming: 13 bases; junction bases outside the gene matches: 11. CDR3 length equals 13 residues. This CDR3 is CASSFADRGRTYF. CDR3 DNA: TGTGCCAGCAGCTTCGCTGACAGGGGGCGCACATACTTC.

The rearrangement uses TRBV27 and TRBJ1-2, with D perhaps TRBD1 (5 bases). Deletions cut 0 bases from V and 4 bases from J, with 12 bases between. Germline V gives CDR1 MNHEY, CDR2 SMNVEV (reference sequence). The CDR3 contains 15 residues. The CDR3 spells CASSLSAGPLYGYTF. The CDR3 DNA is TGTGCCAGCAGTTTATCGGCAGGGCCACTCTATGGCTACACCTTC.

The V gene is TRBV2, the J gene TRBJ1-6; D not resolved. Trimming stripped 5 bases from V and 10 bases from J, with 15 bases between. Looked up from germline, CDR1 is SNHLY and CDR2 is FYNNEI. This CDR3 is built from 14 residues. The CDR3 loop reads CASSPAREYSPLHF. DNA of the CDR3: TGTGCCAGCAGTCCCGCTAGGGAGTACTCACCCCTCCACTTT.

This clone was detected a few times. V gene TRBV2 combines with J gene TRBJ2-1; 9 bases map to TRBD2. V trimming: 5 bases; J trimming: 11 bases; junction bases outside the gene matches: 10. The CDR3 covers 14 residues. The germline CDR1 and CDR2 sequences are SNHLY and FYNNEI. This CDR3 reads CASSRPSGDNQQFF. Written as DNA, the CDR3 is TGTGCCAGCAGTAGGCCTAGCGGGGACAACCAGCAGTTCTTC.

The sample holds one count of this clone. The chain carries TRBV15 and TRBJ2-1; D is unresolved. V lost 0 bases and J 0 bases, leaving 6 bases between the germline ends. The CDR3 has 15 amino acids. The germline V gene encodes CDR1 LNHNV and CDR2 YYDKDF (reference sequence). The CDR3 here is CATSRDKSSYNEQFF. The CDR3 DNA sequence: TGTGCCACCAGCAGAGACAAGAGCTCCTACAATGAGCAGTTCTTC.

J is TRBJ2-5 and V is TRBV28; possible D gene TRBD2, 6 bases. This CDR3 is 11 amino acids long. Germline values: CDR1 MDHEN, CDR2 SYDVKM. V lost 8 bases and J 5 bases, leaving 9 bases between the germline ends. This CDR3 reads CASGGRETQYF. The CDR3 bases are TGTGCCAGCGGGGGGAGGGAGACCCAGTACTTC.

The genes are TRBV9 and TRBJ1-1, with 7 bases aligning to TRBD1. V shed 3 bases and J 6 bases; nucleotides not matched to a gene: 14. This CDR3 has 16 amino acids. CDR1 is SGDLS and CDR2 is YYNGEE in the germline V gene. The CDR3 bases are TGTGCCAGCAGCGCCGCGATAGGGGGTCAGGGGGCTGAAGCTTTCTTT. As protein: CASSAAIGGQGAEAFF.

This chain connects TRBV3-1 (or the pseudogene TRBV3-2) to TRBJ2-5, with 8 bases lining up with TRBD1. CDR1 is LGHDT and CDR2 is YNNKEL in the germline V gene (reference sequence). The length of the CDR3 is 13 residues. V was clipped by 4 bases and J by 8 bases; unmatched bases: 6. CDR3 coding DNA: TGTGCCAGCAGCCCCACACAGGGGGGCACCCAGTACTTC. Its translation: CASSPTQGGTQYF.

The chain carries TRBV7-9 and TRBJ2-7; the match to TRBD1 covers 8 bases. This CDR3 comprises 14 residues. Germline V gene sequence: CDR1 SEHNR, CDR2 FQNEAQ (reference sequence). V lost 5 bases, J lost 7 bases, and 10 bases stayed unmatched. For the CDR3, the DNA is TGTGCCAGCAGCCGGGACAGGCACTCTGGGGAGCAGTACTTC. Residues: CASSRDRHSGEQYF. The full variable domain, in which reference TRBV7-9 and TRBJ2-7 provide the parts outside the CDR3, is DTGVSQNPRHKITKRGQNVTFRCDPISEHNRLYWYRQTLGQGPEFLTYFQNEAQLEKSRLLSDRFSAERPKGSFSTLEIQRTEQGDSAMYLCASSRDRHSGEQYFGPGTRLTVT.

The V gene is TRBV4-2, the J gene TRBJ2-5, with 9 bases fitting TRBD1. Unmatched junction bases numbered 2, after V lost 4 bases and J lost 2 bases. Germline V gene lookup returns CDR1 LGHNA and CDR2 YNFKEQ. The CDR3 has 14 amino acids. Here the CDR3 reads CASSLDRGQETQYF. CDR3 nucleotide sequence: TGTGCCAGCAGCCTTGACAGGGGGCAAGAGACCCAGTACTTC.

CDR3 DNA: TGTGCCAGCAGTTACATCCCCGGGACATATGGCTACACCTTC. This sequence encodes CASSYIPGTYGYTF. The chain employs TRBV6-2 or TRBV6-3 and TRBJ1-2, with a tentative D call TRBD1 (6 bases). The CDR3 loop spans 14 amino acids. CDR1 MNHEY and CDR2 SVGEGT come from the germline V gene. V lost 2 bases and J 5 bases, leaving 12 bases between the germline ends.

This clone has just one count. In DNA form, the CDR3 reads TGTGCCAGCAGCCAGACGGCGGGGGGCAAAGAGACCCAGTACTTC. Its protein product is CASSQTAGGKETQYF. The rearrangement links TRBV5-4 to TRBJ2-5; TRBD2 aligns across 8 bases. J gave up 3 bases and V 4 bases, and 8 bases lay outside the gene matches. The germline V gene encodes CDR1 SGHNT and CDR2 YYREEE (reference sequence). The CDR3 is made up of 15 amino acids.

The gene calls are TRBV6-2 or TRBV6-3 and TRBJ1-5, with 9 nucleotides matching TRBD1. This CDR3 is 16 amino acids long. After removal of 4 bases from V and 4 bases from J, the junction contained 8 bases not matched to a gene. Germline V gives CDR1 MNHEY, CDR2 SVGEGT. CDR3 nucleotide sequence: TGTGCCAGCAGTTCTGAGGACAGGGGTATTAATCAGCCCCAGCATTTT. Translation: CASSSEDRGINQPQHF.

V is TRBV6-5 and J is TRBJ1-4; the match to TRBD1 covers 7 bases. The CDR3 runs to 14 residues. In germline, CDR1 is MNHEY, CDR2 SVGAGI. Trimming removed 5 bases from V and 10 bases from J; junction bases left unmatched: 10. In DNA form, the CDR3 reads TGTGCCAGCAGTAACTACAGGGGCAGAGGAAAACTGTTTTTT. The encoded protein is CASSNYRGRGKLFF.

The chain combines TRBV9 with TRBJ2-3; weak D call: TRBD2 (6 bases). Germline assignment: CDR1 SGDLS and CDR2 YYNGEE. V was trimmed by 0 bases and J by 2 bases, leaving 10 bases between them. The CDR3 runs to 15 residues. The CDR3 region has the DNA TGTGCCAGCAGCGTAGGTGCGGGGTTCACAGATACGCAGTATTTT. As protein: CASSVGAGFTDTQYF.

The V gene is TRBV10-3, the J gene TRBJ1-6; D not certain. Germline V gene lookup returns CDR1 ENHRY and CDR2 SYGVKD. CDR3 length equals 15 residues. V shed 2 bases and J shed 0 bases, with 5 bases lying between them. The CDR3 is CAISELSSYNSPLHF. The CDR3 bases are TGTGCCATCAGTGAGCTGAGCTCCTATAATTCACCCCTCCACTTT.